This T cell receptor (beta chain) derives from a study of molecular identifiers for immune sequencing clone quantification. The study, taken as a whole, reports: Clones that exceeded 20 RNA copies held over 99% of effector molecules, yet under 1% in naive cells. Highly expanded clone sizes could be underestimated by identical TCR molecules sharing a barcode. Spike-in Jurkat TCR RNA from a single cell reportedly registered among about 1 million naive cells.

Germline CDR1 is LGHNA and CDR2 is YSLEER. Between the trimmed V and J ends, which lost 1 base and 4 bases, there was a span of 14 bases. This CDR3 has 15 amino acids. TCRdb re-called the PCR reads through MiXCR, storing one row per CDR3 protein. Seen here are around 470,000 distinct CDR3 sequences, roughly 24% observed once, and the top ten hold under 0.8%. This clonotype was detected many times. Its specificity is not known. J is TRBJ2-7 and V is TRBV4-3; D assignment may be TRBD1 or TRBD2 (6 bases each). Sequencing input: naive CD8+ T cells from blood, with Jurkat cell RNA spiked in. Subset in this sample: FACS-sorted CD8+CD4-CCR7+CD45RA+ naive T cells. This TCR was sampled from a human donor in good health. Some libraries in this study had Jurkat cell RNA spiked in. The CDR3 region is CASSQATGGGYEQYF. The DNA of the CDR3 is TGCGCCAGCAGCCAAGCCACCGGAGGGGGGTACGAGCAGTACTTC.